This paragraph reports one T cell receptor beta chain. What antigen it recognizes has not been identified. No much larger clone exists at a distance of one base, and base qualities are not known. The CDR3 sequence holds 12 residues, the cysteine and phenylalanine included. Only CDR3 DNA is held: 36 bases, read in frame from base 1. CDR1 and CDR2 were assigned from the germline V gene as MDHEN and SYDVKM. V was cut back by 3 bases and J by 7 bases, leaving a gap of 6 bases between them. This specimen comes from a study of shared clonotypes between healthy human individuals (dated by TCRdb to 2020 to 2021). As for the study more broadly: Three men and two women, aged 18 to 49 years, made up the cohort. Different laboratories and diverse techniques were used to prepare libraries and sequence TCR repertoires, to increase sequencing depth and limit assay-specific biases. Between about 0.94 and 10 billion PBMCs per donor were obtained by leukapheresis. Per donor, three plates each were used for CD4 naive and CD4 memory, two for CD8 naive, and one for CD8 memory. To estimate repertoire size and how much clonotypes are shared between individuals, the study performed deep sequencing of blood TCR repertoires from a handful of healthy adults.

Using the deep immunoSEQ assay, multiplex PCR amplified TCR CDR3 regions from genomic DNA. For each cell subset, the extracted genomic DNA was distributed evenly across all wells of several immunoSEQ 96-well plates, and each plate served as one replicate. Each replicate PCR for sorted subsets received roughly 0.2 ug genomic DNA, equal to 28,000 or so T cell genomes. The purified libraries were quantified using a Qubit 3.0 fluorometer, sized with a Bioanalyzer 2100, and then quantified again using the KAPA Library Quantification kit. A separate single-read 150-cycle Illumina NextSeq 550 flow cell was used to sequence each immunoSEQ 96-well plate. The authors processed their data as follows. Because only junctional sequences without quality scores were contained in the immunoSEQ output, filtering matching that applied to full-length reads could not be performed. To assign V/J genes and CDR3, sequences were annotated against IMGT germline references using PyIR, a Python wrapper for IgBLAST v1.9. Any read was removed if the V/J assignment was weak (E-value above 1e-6), the CDR3 was missing, or the read contained stop codons, out-of-frame junctions, or ambiguous translated residues. A V3J clonotype was defined by an identical inferred V gene, J gene, and CDR3 amino acid sequence. Percentage overlap between repertoires was computed as shared unique clonotypes divided by the size of the smaller repertoire. Repertoire richness was assessed with RTK rarefaction, the Chao1 estimator, and Recon v2.1 estimates of unobserved clonotypes. Generation probabilities for all TCRbeta clonotypes obtained by the gDNA method from a few donors were computed using OLGA. The clones in this table, taken by TCRdb from immuneACCESS, are in-frame only. Not every clone is retained; where verified, under half of the shortfall comes from an unresolved V gene, and the cause of the rest is unknown. Clonal size and the V and J genes are those of that table, whereas D and trimming came from the DNA. Within this sample are about 340,000 clones, with roughly 80% of them counted one time only. Roughly 10% of the sample is held by the ten biggest clonotypes.

Overall study outcomes, separate from this receptor: Across a handful of donors, around 5% of naive CD4, roughly 3.8% of naive CD8, 2% to 2.5% of memory CD4, and over 0.35% of memory CD8 clonotypes were shared. Pairwise subsampling indicated that sequencing depth was expected to affect the degree of clonotype sharing among donors. Because the study included only a small number of donors, the genetic and exposure-history diversity represented was limited. Sampling was limited to blood, and TCR repertoires in tissue likely differ from TCR repertoires in blood. Even with the large sequencing depth, rarefaction of the sorted-subset datasets indicated that sequencing was incomplete. Naive subsets generally had larger estimated clonotype richness than memory subsets did. Higher generation probabilities were observed for clonotypes shared by all four sorted-subset donors than for non-shared clonotypes.

Donors were healthy HIV-negative adults with no recently reported acute infections or vaccinations. Every donor was a Caucasian adult residing in Nashville, Tennessee, USA. CD4+ T cells were enriched by magnetic negative selection, after which naive cells were positively selected on CD45RA and the negative fraction was taken as the memory subset. Blood was collected by leukapheresis, and PBMCs were isolated by Ficoll-Histopaque density gradient centrifugation and then cryopreserved in liquid nitrogen vapor phase. Analytical flow cytometry was used to check the purity and quantity of each magnetically sorted T cell population. Genomic DNA was isolated from each sorted fraction and quantified by UV absorbance on a Nanodrop 2000c.

Sequencing was performed on memory CD4+ T cells sorted from blood. Per the publication, the cell subset or site label means: CD45RA-negative fraction. The chain is encoded by TRBV28 joined to TRBJ2-2, with no confidently assigned D gene. The receptor was derived from a man under 40 in good health. The CDR3 region reads CASSFSGGELFF. The nucleotide sequence is given as TGTGCCAGCAGTTTCTCGGGCGGGGAGCTGTTTTTT.